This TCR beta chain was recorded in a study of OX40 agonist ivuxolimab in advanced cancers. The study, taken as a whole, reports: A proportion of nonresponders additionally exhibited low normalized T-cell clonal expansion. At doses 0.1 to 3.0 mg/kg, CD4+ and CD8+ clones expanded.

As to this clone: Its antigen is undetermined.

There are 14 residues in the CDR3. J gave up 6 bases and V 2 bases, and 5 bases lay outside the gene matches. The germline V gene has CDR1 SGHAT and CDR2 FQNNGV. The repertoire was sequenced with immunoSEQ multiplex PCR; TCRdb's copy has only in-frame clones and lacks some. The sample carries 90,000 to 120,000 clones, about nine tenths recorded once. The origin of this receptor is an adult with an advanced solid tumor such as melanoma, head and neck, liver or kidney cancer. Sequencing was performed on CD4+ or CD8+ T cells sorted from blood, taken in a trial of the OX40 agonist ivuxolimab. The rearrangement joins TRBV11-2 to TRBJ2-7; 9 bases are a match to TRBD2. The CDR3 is CASSLPGLAFEQYF. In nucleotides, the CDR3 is TGTGCCAGCAGCTTACCCGGACTAGCGTTCGAGCAGTACTTC.